This T cell receptor beta chain was obtained from a study of technical replicates of blood from several donors. Germline loops: CDR1 SGDLS, CDR2 YYNGEE. This CDR3 spans 17 amino acids. V lost 3 bases, J lost 7 bases, and 12 bases stayed unmatched. Generated by immunoSEQ multiplex PCR, the TCRdb table keeps only in-frame clones and is missing some. The sample contains around 76,000 clones, roughly 90% of which appear only once. This TCR derives from a human donor in good health. The chain employs TRBV9 and TRBJ2-2, with TRBD2 matching 10 bases. The sample comprised T cells isolated from PBMCs. The CDR3 nucleotides read TGTGCCAGCAGCGGAACAGGAGCGGGAGGGCTTGGCGGGGAGCTGTTTTTT. The encoded protein is CASSGTGAGGLGGELFF.